The 15 T cell receptor beta chains listed next were all sequenced from one sample in a study of regulatory T cells in long-lasting Graves disease. Time point noted: newly diagnosed GD, antithyroid drugs for less than 3 months. Following extraction of RNA from PBMCs, that RNA was used to make the TCR library. The TCR beta library used iRepertoire HTBI primers with Arm-PCR amplification of CDR3. In TCRdb, the multiplex PCR reads were re-called with MiXCR into one record per CDR3 protein. The data contain hundreds of thousands of distinct CDR3 sequences, about 16% of them singletons. The sample also formed part of further work on T cells in Graves' hyperthyroidism and ophthalmopathy.

The sequenced sample was peripheral blood mononuclear cells (PBMCs), obtained at new diagnosis, from a patient treated with antithyroid drugs. The source of these receptors is a woman aged 25 to 45 with Graves disease.

The sample holds a few counts of this clonotype. The genes are TRBV30 and TRBJ2-2, with D possibly matching TRBD1 (5 bases). The CDR3 spans 14 residues. Trimming took 3 bases from V and 4 from J, leaving 12 bases between them. Per the germline V gene, CDR1 is GTSNPN and CDR2 is SVGIG (reference sequence). The CDR3 region is CAWRAIGATGELFF. The CDR3 DNA sequence: TGTGCCTGGAGGGCTATAGGGGCCACCGGGGAGCTGTTTTTT.

Many counts were recorded for this clonotype. V usage is TRBV24-1 and J usage is TRBJ2-1; 12 nucleotides agree with TRBD2. The length of the CDR3 is 20 residues. V was pared by 3 bases and J by 2 bases, with 13 bases of the junction left unmatched. Germline V gene lookup returns CDR1 KGHDR and CDR2 SFDVKD. This CDR3 is CATSDTVGTSGLGTYNEQFF. The CDR3 bases are TGTGCCACCAGTGATACGGTCGGGACTAGCGGGTTAGGGACCTACAATGAGCAGTTCTTC.

The rearrangement links TRBV5-1 to TRBJ2-1; 8 nucleotides line up with TRBD2. Germline CDR1 and CDR2: SGHRS and YFSETQ. After removal of 0 bases from V and 9 bases from J, the junction contained 11 bases not matched to a gene. The CDR3 spans 16 residues. The CDR3 region is CASSLGDRGGRSEQFF. CDR3 nucleotide sequence: TGCGCCAGCAGCTTGGGGGATCGGGGCGGGAGGAGTGAGCAGTTCTTC.

This sequence joins TRBV4-2 and TRBJ2-5, with D perhaps TRBD2 (8 bases). Germline V gene lookup returns CDR1 LGHNA and CDR2 YNFKEQ. The ends were cut back, 0 bases at V and 1 base at J, with 21 bases in the middle. There are 19 residues in the CDR3. As DNA, the CDR3 is TGTGCCAGCAGCCAAGATTTGATAGGGGGCGGGAGGAGCCAAGAGACCCAGTACTTC. This codes for CASSQDLIGGGRSQETQYF.

This clonotype was observed many times. This chain joins TRBV12-3 or TRBV12-4 and TRBJ2-7, with 7 bases aligning to TRBD2. V gave up 6 bases and J gave up 1 base; unmatched junction bases: 3. The CDR3 contains 13 residues. Here the CDR3 DNA reads TGTGCCAGCAGCCTAGCGGAATCCTACGAGCAGTACTTC. It encodes CASSLAESYEQYF.

The chain couples TRBV5-1 to TRBJ2-7; 7 bases map to TRBD1. Germline assignment: CDR1 SGHRS and CDR2 YFSETQ. The ends lost 5 bases at V and 5 bases at J; junction bases unmatched: 10. This CDR3 has 14 amino acids. CDR3 amino acids: CASRKGQEVHEQYF. The DNA for the CDR3 is TGCGCCAGCAGGAAAGGACAGGAGGTGCACGAGCAGTACTTC.

This clonotype was picked up many times. This chain links TRBV12-3 or TRBV12-4 with TRBJ2-2; perhaps D is TRBD1 or TRBD2 (5 bases each). The CDR3 has 17 amino acids. The germline V and J ends were trimmed by 5 bases and 0 bases, with 16 bases remaining between them. The CDR3 protein is CASSALGWGTNTGELFF. CDR3 coding DNA: TGTGCCAGCAGTGCCCTCGGTTGGGGGACGAACACCGGGGAGCTGTTTTTT.

The chain has TRBV6-1 and TRBJ1-4, with 7 bases fitting TRBD1. In germline, CDR1 is MNHNS, CDR2 SASEGT. The CDR3 contains 15 residues. After removal of 6 bases from V and 5 bases from J, the junction contained 9 bases not matched to a gene. The CDR3 is CASRPDRASNEKLFF. The CDR3 DNA sequence: TGTGCCAGCAGACCAGACAGGGCGTCGAATGAAAAACTGTTTTTT.

J is TRBJ1-5 and V is TRBV18; 10 bases match TRBD1. This CDR3 is built from 18 residues. The germline V gene encodes CDR1 KGHSH and CDR2 LQKENI. V shed 3 bases and J 7 bases; nucleotides not matched to a gene: 15. The CDR3 is CASSPIPGGQGIKQPQHF. The CDR3 DNA sequence: TGTGCCAGCTCACCGATTCCTGGGGGACAGGGGATAAAGCAGCCCCAGCATTTT.

In its sample, this clonotype was seen many times. Written as DNA, the CDR3 is TGTGCCAGCAGCGTAGACGGCGGTAGCACAGATACGCAGTATTTT. It yields the protein CASSVDGGSTDTQYF. The V gene is TRBV9, the J gene TRBJ2-3, with D uncertain. V was clipped by 0 bases and J by 0 bases, with 8 bases between them. Germline CDR1 reads SGDLS; CDR2 reads YYNGEE. The CDR3 extends over 15 amino acids.

This rearrangement joins TRBV7-6 to TRBJ2-1; no clear D gene. This CDR3 comprises 15 residues. From germline, CDR1 is SGHVS and CDR2 FNYEAQ. Between the trimmed V and J ends, which lost 5 bases and 3 bases, there was a span of 14 bases. The CDR3 DNA follows: TGTGCCAGCAGCCCCACTCGCGGAAACTACAATGAGCAGTTCTTC. Residues: CASSPTRGNYNEQFF.

This clonotype appeared a few times. The chain employs TRBV28 and TRBJ2-3; D is uncertain. Trimming took off 7 bases at V and 14 bases at J, with 13 bases between the two ends. Germline CDR1 and CDR2: MDHEN and SYDVKM. CDR3 length equals 10 residues. The CDR3 nucleotides read TGTGCCAGCACCGGGTTGCTCCCGTATTTT. Protein: CASTGLLPYF.

This sequence joins TRBV27 and TRBJ2-6, with D possibly being TRBD1 (5 bases). There are 17 residues in the CDR3. V lost 2 bases to trimming and J lost 0 bases, with 11 bases between them. In germline, CDR1 is MNHEY, CDR2 SMNVEV (reference sequence). The CDR3 loop reads CASSLQGLGSGANVLTF. CDR3 DNA sequence: TGTGCCAGCAGTTTACAGGGTTTGGGCTCTGGGGCCAACGTCCTGACTTTC.

Regarding this clonotype: The junction does not match germline at one end; this may be a read error. V and J are TRBV7-9 and TRBJ2-5, with unresolved D. The CDR3 is 11 residues long. Per germline, CDR1 SEHNR and CDR2 FQNEAQ (reference sequence). The CDR3 loop reads CANSLTETQYF. DNA for the CDR3: TGTGCCAACAGCTTGACCGAGACCCAGTACTTC. Variable domain in full (rest from reference TRBV7-9 and TRBJ2-5): DTGVSQNPRHKITKRGQNVTFRCDPISEHNRLYWYRQTLGQGPEFLTYFQNEAQLEKSRLLSDRFSAERPKGSFSTLEIQRTEQGDSAMYLCANSLTETQYFGPGTRLLVL.

This chain joins TRBV27 and TRBJ2-2; 11 nucleotides line up with TRBD2. The CDR3 length is 20 residues. Germline lookup yields CDR1 MNHEY and CDR2 SMNVEV (reference sequence). Trimming cost V 1 base and J 0 bases; bases outside gene matches: 10. As DNA, the CDR3 is TGTGCCAGCAGTTTATACCCCAGGCTAGCGGGAGGCCCGAACACCGGGGAGCTGTTTTTT. It specifies CASSLYPRLAGGPNTGELFF.